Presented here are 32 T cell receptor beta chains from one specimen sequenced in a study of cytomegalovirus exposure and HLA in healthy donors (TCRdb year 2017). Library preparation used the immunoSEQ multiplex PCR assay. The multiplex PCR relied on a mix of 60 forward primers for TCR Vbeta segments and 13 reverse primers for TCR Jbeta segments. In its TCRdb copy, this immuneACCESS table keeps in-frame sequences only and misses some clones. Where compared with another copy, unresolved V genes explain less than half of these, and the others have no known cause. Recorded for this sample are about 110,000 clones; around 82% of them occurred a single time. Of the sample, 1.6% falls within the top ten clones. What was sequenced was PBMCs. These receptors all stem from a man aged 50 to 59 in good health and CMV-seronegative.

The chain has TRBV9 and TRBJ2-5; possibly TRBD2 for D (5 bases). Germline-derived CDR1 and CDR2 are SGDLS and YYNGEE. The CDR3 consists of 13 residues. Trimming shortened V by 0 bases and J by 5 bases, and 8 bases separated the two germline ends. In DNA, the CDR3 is TGTGCCAGCAGCGTAGCTACGGGGGAGACCCAGTACTTC. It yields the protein CASSVATGETQYF.

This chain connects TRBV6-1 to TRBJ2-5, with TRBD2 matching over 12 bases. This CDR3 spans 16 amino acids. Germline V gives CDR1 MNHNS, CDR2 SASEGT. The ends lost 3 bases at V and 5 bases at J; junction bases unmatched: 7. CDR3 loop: CASSDLWTSGEETQYF. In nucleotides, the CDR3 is TGTGCCAGCAGTGACCTTTGGACTAGCGGGGAGGAGACCCAGTACTTC.

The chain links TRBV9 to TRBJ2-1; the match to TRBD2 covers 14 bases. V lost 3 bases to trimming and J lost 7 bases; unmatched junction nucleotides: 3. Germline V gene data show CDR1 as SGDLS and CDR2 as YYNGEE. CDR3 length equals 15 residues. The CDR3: CASSETSGGANEQFF. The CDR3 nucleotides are TGTGCCAGCAGCGAGACTAGCGGGGGGGCGAATGAGCAGTTCTTC.

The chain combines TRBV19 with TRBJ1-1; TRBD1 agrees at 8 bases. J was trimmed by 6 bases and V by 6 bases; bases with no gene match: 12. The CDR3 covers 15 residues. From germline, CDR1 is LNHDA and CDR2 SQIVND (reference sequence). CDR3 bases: TGTGCCAGTAGCCTACCCCAGGGGGCGCGCGCTGAAGCTTTCTTT. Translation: CASSLPQGARAEAFF.

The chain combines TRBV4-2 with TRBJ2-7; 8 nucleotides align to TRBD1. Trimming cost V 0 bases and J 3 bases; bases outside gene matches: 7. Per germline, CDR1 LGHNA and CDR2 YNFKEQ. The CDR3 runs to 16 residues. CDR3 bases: TGTGCCAGCAGCCAAGATGGGGACAGGCGCGACTACGAGCAGTACTTC. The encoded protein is CASSQDGDRRDYEQYF.

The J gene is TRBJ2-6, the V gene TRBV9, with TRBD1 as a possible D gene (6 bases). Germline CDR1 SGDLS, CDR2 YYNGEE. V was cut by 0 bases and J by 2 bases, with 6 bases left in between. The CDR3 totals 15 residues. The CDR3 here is CASSVGQAGANVLTF. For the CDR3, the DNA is TGTGCCAGCAGCGTAGGACAGGCTGGGGCCAACGTCCTGACTTTC. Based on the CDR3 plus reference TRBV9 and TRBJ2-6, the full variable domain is DSGVTQTPKHLITATGQRVTLRCSPRSGDLSVYWYQQSLDQGLQFLIQYYNGEERAKGNILERFSAQQFPDLHSELNLSSLELGDSALYFCASSVGQAGANVLTFGAGSRLTVL.

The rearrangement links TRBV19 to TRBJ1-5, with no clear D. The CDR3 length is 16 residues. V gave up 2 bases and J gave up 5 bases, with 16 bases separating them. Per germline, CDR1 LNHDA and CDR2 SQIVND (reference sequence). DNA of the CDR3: TGTGCCAGTAGTATAATAGAGGAGGGATGGGATCAGCCCCAGCATTTT. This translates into CASSIIEEGWDQPQHF.

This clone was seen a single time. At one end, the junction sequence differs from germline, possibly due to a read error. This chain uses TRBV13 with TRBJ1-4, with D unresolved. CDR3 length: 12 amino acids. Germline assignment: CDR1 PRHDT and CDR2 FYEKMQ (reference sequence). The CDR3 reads CASSWEGGTASF. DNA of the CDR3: TGTGCCAGCAGCTGGGAGGGAGGTACAGCTTCTTTT. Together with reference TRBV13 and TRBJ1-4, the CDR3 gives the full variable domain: AAGVIQSPRHLIKEKRETATLKCYPIPRHDTVYWYQQGPGQDPQFLISFYEKMQSDKGSIPDRFSAQQFSDYHSELNMSSLELGDSALYFCASSWEGGTASFGSGTQLSVL.

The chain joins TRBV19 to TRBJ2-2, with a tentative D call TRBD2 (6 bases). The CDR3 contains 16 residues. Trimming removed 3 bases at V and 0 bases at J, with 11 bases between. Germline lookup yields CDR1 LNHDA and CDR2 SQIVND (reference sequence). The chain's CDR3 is CASSIRRGTNTGELFF. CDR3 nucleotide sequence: TGTGCCAGTAGTATTCGGCGGGGTACGAACACCGGGGAGCTGTTTTTT. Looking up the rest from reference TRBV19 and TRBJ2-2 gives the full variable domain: DGGITQSPKYLFRKEGQNVTLSCEQNLNHDAMYWYRQDPGQGLRLIYYSQIVNDFQKGDIAEGYSVSREKKESFPLTVTSAQKNPTAFYLCASSIRRGTNTGELFFGEGSRLTVL.

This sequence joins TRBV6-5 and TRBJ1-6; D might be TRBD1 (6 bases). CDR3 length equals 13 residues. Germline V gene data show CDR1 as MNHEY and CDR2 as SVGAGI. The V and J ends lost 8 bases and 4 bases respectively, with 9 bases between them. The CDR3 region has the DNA TGTGCCAGCCAGGGGAAATATAATTCACCCCTCCACTTT. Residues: CASQGKYNSPLHF.

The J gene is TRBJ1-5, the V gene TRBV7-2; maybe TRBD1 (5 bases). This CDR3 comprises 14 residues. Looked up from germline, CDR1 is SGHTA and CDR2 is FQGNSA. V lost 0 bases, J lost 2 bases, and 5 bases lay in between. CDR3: CASSLAGGNQPQHF. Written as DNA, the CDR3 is TGTGCCAGCAGCTTAGCAGGGGGCAATCAGCCCCAGCATTTT.

The CDR3 coding sequence is TGTGCCAGCAGGCGGTTGGCAGCAACTAATGAAAAACTGTTTTTT. As protein: CASRRLAATNEKLFF. V gene TRBV28 combines with J gene TRBJ1-4; D is undetermined. The CDR3 sequence is 15 residues long. Looked up from germline, CDR1 is MDHEN and CDR2 is SYDVKM. Trimming shortened V by 6 bases and J by 0 bases, and 11 bases separated the two germline ends. The complete variable domain, with remaining parts taken from reference TRBV28 and TRBJ1-4, reads DVKVTQSSRYLVKRTGEKVFLECVQDMDHENMFWYRQDPGLGLRLIYFSYDVKMKEKGDIPEGYSVSREKKERFSLILESASTNQTSMYLCASRRLAATNEKLFFGSGTQLSVL.

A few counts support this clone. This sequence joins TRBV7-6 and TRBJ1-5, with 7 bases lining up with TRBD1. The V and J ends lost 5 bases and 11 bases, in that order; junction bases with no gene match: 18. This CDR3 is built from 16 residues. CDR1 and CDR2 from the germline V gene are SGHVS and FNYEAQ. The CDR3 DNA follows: TGTGCCAGCAGCCGGACGGCAGGGGGGTTTCCAGGGTCCCAGCATTTT. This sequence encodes CASSRTAGGFPGSQHF.

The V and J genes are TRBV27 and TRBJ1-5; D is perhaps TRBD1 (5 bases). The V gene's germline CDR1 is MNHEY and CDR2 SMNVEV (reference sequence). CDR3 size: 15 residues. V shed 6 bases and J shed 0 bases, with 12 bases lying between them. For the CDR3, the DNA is TGTGCCAGCAGACCCGGGGGGAATAGCAATCAGCCCCAGCATTTT. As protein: CASRPGGNSNQPQHF.

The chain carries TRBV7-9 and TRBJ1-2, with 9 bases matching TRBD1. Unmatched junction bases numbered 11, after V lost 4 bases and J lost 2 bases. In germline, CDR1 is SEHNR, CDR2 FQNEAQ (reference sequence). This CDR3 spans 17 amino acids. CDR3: CASSSQVRGQGNYGYTF. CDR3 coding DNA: TGTGCCAGCAGCTCCCAGGTCCGTGGACAGGGGAACTATGGCTACACCTTC. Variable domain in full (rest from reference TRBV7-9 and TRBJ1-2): DTGVSQNPRHKITKRGQNVTFRCDPISEHNRLYWYRQTLGQGPEFLTYFQNEAQLEKSRLLSDRFSAERPKGSFSTLEIQRTEQGDSAMYLCASSSQVRGQGNYGYTFGSGTRLTVV.

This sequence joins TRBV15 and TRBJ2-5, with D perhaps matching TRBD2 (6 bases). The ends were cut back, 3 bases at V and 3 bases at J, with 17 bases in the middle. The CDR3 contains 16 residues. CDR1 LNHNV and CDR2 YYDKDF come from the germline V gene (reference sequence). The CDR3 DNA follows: TGTGCCACCAGCAGCCAATCGGGGAGGAGAGAAGAGACCCAGTACTTC. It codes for CATSSQSGRREETQYF. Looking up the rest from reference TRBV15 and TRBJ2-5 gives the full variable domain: DAMVIQNPRYQVTQFGKPVTLSCSQTLNHNVMYWYQQKSSQAPKLLFHYYDKDFNNEADTPDNFQSRRPNTSFCFLDIRSPGLGDTAMYLCATSSQSGRREETQYFGPGTRLLVL.

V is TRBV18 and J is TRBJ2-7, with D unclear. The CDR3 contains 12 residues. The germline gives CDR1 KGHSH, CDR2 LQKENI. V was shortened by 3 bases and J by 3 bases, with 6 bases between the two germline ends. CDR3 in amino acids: CASSPNSYEQYV. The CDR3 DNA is TGTGCCAGCTCACCTAACAGCTACGAGCAGTACGTC.

The CDR3: CASSLVSSGGYNEQFF. Written as DNA, the CDR3 is TGTGCCAGCAGCTTAGTTTCTAGCGGGGGATACAATGAGCAGTTCTTC. This rearrangement joins TRBV7-2 to TRBJ2-1, with 10 bases lining up with TRBD2. This CDR3 is 16 amino acids long. Looked up from germline, CDR1 is SGHTA and CDR2 is FQGNSA. V dropped 1 base and J dropped 4; count of bases not matched to a gene: 4.

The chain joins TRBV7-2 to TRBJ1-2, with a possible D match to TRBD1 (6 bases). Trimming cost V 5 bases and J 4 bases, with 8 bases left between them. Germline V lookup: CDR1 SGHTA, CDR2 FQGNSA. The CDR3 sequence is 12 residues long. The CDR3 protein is CASSRTAYGYTF. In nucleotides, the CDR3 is TGTGCCAGCAGCCGGACAGCCTATGGCTACACCTTC.

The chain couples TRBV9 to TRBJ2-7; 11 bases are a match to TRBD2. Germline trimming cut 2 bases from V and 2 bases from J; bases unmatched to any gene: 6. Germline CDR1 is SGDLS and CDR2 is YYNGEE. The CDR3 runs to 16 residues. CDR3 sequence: CASSVGSGGDTYEQYF. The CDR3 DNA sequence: TGTGCCAGCAGCGTGGGTAGCGGGGGGGATACCTACGAGCAGTACTTC. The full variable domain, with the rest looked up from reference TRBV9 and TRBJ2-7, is DSGVTQTPKHLITATGQRVTLRCSPRSGDLSVYWYQQSLDQGLQFLIQYYNGEERAKGNILERFSAQQFPDLHSELNLSSLELGDSALYFCASSVGSGGDTYEQYFGPGTRLTVT.

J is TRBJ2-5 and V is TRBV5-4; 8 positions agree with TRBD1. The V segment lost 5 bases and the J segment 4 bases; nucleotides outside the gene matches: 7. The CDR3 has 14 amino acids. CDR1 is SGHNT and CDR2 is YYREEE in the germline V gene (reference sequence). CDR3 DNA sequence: TGTGCCAGCAGTCCAGGGGGCGGAGGAGAGACCCAGTACTTC. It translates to CASSPGGGGETQYF.

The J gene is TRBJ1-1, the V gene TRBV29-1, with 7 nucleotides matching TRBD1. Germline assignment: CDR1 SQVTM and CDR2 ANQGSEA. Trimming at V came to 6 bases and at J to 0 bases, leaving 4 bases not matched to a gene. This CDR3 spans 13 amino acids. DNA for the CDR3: TGCAGCGTGACGGGACAGCTGAACACTGAAGCTTTCTTT. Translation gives CSVTGQLNTEAFF.

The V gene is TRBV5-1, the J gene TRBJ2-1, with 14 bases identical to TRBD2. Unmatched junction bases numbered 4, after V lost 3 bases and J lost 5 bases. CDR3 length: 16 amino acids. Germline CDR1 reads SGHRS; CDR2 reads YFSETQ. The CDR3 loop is CASSSGLAGGNNEQFF. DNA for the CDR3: TGCGCCAGCAGCTCAGGACTAGCGGGGGGTAACAATGAGCAGTTCTTC.

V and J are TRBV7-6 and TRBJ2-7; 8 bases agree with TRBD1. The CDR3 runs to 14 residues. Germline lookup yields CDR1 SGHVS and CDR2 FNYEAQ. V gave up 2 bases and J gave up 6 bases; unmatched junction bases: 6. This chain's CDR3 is CASSLSGQGGEQYV. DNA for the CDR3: TGTGCCAGCAGCTTAAGCGGACAGGGTGGCGAGCAGTACGTC.

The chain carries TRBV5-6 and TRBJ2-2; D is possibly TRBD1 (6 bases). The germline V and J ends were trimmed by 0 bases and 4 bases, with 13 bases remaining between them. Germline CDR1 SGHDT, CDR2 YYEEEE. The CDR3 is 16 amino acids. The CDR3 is CASSLAVGAFTGELFF. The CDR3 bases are TGTGCCAGCAGCTTGGCCGTGGGGGCCTTCACCGGGGAGCTGTTTTTT.

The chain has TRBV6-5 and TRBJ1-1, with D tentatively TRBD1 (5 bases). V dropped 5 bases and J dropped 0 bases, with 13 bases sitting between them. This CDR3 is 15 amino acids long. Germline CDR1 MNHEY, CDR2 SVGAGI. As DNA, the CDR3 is TGTGCCAGCAGTACTCCGGGACTGATGAACACTGAAGCTTTCTTT. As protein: CASSTPGLMNTEAFF.

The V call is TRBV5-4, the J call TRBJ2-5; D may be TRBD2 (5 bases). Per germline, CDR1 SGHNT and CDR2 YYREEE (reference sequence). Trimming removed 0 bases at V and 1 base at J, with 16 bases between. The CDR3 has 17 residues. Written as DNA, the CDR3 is TGTGCCAGCAGCTTGGGAGCTAGCTCCTTGCCCCAAGAGACCCAGTACTTC. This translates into CASSLGASSLPQETQYF.

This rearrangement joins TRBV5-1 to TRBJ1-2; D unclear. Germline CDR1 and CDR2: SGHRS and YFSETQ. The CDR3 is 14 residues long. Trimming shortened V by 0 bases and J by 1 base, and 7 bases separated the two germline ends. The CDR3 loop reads CASSLAGDNYGYTF. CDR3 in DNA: TGCGCCAGCAGCTTGGCCGGGGATAACTATGGCTACACCTTC.

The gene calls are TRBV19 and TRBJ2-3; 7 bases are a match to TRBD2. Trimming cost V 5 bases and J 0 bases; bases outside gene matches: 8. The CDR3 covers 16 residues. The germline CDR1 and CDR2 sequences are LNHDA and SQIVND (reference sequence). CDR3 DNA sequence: TGTGCCAGTAGTTCGAGACTAGCAGCCAGCACAGATACGCAGTATTTT. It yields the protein CASSSRLAASTDTQYF. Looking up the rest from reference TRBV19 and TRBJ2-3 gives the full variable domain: DGGITQSPKYLFRKEGQNVTLSCEQNLNHDAMYWYRQDPGQGLRLIYYSQIVNDFQKGDIAEGYSVSREKKESFPLTVTSAQKNPTAFYLCASSSRLAASTDTQYFGPGTRLTVL.

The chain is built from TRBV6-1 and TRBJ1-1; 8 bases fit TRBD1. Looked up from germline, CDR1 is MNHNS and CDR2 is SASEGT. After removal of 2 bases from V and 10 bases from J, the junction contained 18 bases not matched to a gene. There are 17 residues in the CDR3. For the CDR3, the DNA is TGTGCCAGCAGTGAAAATGGTGGTGGCCAGGGGGCCACTCGAGCTTTCTTT. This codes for CASSENGGGQGATRAFF.

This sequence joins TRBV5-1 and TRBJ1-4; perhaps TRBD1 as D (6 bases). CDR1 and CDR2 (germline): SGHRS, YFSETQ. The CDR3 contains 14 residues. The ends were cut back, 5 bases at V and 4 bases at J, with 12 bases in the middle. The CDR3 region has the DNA TGCGCCAGCAGTAGACAGGATTTTAATGAAAAACTGTTTTTT. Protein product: CASSRQDFNEKLFF. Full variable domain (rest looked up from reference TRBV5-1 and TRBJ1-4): KAGVTQTPRYLIKTRGQQVTLSCSPISGHRSVSWYQQTPGQGLQFLFEYFSETQRNKGNFPGRFSGRQFSNSRSEMNVSTLELGDSALYLCASSRQDFNEKLFFGSGTQLSVL.

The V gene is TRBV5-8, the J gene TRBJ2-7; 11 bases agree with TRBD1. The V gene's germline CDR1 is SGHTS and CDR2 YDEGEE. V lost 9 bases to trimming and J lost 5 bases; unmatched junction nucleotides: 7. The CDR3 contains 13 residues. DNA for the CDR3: TGTGCCACCGGGACAGGGGGGCGGAACGAGCAGTACGTC. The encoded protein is CATGTGGRNEQYV.